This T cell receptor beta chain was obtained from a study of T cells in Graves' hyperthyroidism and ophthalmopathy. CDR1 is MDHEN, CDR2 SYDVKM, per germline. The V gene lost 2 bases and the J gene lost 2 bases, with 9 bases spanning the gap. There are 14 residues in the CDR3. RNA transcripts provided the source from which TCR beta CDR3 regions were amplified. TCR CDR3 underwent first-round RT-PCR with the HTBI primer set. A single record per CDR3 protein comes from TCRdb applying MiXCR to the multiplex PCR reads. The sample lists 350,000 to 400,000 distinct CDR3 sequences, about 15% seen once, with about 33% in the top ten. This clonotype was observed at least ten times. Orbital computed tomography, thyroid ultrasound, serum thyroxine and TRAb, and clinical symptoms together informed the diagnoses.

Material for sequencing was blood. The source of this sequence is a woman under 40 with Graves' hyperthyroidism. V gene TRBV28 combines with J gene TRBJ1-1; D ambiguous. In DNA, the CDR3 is TGTGCCAGCAGTTTACGGCAGATAAACACTGAAGCTTTCTTT. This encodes CASSLRQINTEAFF.